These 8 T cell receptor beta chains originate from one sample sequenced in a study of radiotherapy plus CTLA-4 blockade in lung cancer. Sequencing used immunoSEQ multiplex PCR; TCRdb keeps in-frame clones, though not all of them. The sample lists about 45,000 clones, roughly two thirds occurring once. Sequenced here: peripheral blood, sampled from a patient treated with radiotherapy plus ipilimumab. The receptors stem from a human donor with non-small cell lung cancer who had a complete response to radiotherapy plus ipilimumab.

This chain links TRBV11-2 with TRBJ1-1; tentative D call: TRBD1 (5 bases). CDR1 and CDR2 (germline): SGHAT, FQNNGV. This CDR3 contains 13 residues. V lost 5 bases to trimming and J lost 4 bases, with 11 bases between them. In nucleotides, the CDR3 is TGTGCCAGCAGCCTTCAGGGTACCACTGAAGCTTTCTTT. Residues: CASSLQGTTEAFF.

CDR3 residues: CASHPNILNTEAFF. Written as DNA, the CDR3 is TGTGCCAGCCATCCTAATATTTTGAACACTGAAGCTTTCTTT. This chain uses TRBV6-1 with TRBJ1-1; unclear D gene. Germline CDR1 is MNHNS and CDR2 is SASEGT. V gave up 8 bases and J gave up 0 bases, with 13 bases separating them. The length of the CDR3 is 14 residues.

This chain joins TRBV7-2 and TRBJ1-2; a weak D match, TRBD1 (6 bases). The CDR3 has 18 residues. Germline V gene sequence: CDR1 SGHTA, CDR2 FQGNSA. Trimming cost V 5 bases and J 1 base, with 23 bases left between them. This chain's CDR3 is CASSHHLGQGKFNYGYTF. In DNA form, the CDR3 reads TGTGCCAGCAGCCATCACCTAGGGCAGGGGAAATTTAACTATGGCTACACCTTC. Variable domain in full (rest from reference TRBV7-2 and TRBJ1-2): GAGVSQSPSNKVTEKGKDVELRCDPISGHTALYWYRQSLGQGLEFLIYFQGNSAPDKSGLPSDRFSAERTGGSVSTLTIQRTQQEDSAVYLCASSHHLGQGKFNYGYTFGSGTRLTVV.

As DNA, the CDR3 is TGTGCCAGCAGCGCCGGGACAGGTCCCTCCTACGAGCAGTACTTC. The encoded protein is CASSAGTGPSYEQYF. J is TRBJ2-7 and V is TRBV9, with TRBD1 matching 8 bases. The CDR3 totals 15 residues. The germline gives CDR1 SGDLS, CDR2 YYNGEE. The V gene end was trimmed by 3 bases and the J gene end by 0 bases; junction bases not matched to a gene: 5.

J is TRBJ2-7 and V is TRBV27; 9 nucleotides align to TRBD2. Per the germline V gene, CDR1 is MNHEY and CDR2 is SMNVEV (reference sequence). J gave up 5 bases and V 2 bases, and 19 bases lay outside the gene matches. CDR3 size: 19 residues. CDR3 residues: CASSLAPRSGSTSLNEQYF. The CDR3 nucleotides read TGTGCCAGCAGTTTAGCCCCACGTAGCGGGAGTACCTCTCTGAACGAGCAGTACTTC.

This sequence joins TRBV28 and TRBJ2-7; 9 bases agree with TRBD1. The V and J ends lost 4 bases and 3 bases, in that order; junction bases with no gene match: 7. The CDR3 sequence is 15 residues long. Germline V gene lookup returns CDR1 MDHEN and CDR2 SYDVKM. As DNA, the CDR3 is TGTGCCAGCAGTTCATCCGGGACAGGGAGCTACGAGCAGTACTTC. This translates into CASSSSGTGSYEQYF.

CDR3 nucleotides: TGTGCCAGTAGTATAGGAGCGGGCAGCCGGAACTATGGCTACACCTTC. Protein product: CASSIGAGSRNYGYTF. The J gene is TRBJ1-2, the V gene TRBV19; D gene uncertain. In germline, CDR1 is LNHDA, CDR2 SQIVND (reference sequence). Between the trimmed V and J ends, which lost 1 base and 2 bases, there was a span of 14 bases. This CDR3 contains 16 residues.

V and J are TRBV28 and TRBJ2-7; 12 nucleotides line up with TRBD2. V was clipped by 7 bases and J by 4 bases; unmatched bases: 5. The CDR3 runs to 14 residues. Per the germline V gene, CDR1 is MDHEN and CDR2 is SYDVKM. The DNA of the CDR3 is TGTGCCAGCACCATGGGGACTAGCGGGTACGAGCAGTACTTC. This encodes CASTMGTSGYEQYF. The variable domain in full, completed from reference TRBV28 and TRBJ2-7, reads DVKVTQSSRYLVKRTGEKVFLECVQDMDHENMFWYRQDPGLGLRLIYFSYDVKMKEKGDIPEGYSVSREKKERFSLILESASTNQTSMYLCASTMGTSGYEQYFGPGTRLTVT.